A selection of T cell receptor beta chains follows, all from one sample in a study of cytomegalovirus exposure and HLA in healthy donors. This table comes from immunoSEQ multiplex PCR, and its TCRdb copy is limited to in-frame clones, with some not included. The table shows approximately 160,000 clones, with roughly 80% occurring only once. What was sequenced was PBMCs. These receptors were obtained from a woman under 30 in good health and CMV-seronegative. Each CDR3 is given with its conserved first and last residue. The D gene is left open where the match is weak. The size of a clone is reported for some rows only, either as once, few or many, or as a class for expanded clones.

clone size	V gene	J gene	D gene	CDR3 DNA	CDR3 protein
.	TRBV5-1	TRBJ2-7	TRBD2	TGCGCCAGTCGACTAGCGGGAGCCTACGAGCAGTACTTC	CASRLAGAYEQYF
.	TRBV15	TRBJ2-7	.	TGTGCCACCAGCAGAGATCCGGCTTCCGGGGGAGTTTCCTACGAGCAGTACTTC	CATSRDPASGGVSYEQYF
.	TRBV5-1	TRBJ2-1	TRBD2	TGCGCCAGCAGCTTCGGACTAGCGGGAGGGCATGAGCAGTTCTTC	CASSFGLAGGHEQFF
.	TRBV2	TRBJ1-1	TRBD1	TGTGCCAGCAGCCCCCAGGGGGTGAACACTGAAGCTTTCTTT	CASSPQGVNTEAFF
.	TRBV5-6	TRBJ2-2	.	TGTGCCAGCAGCAGTACTAGAAACACCGGGGAGCTGTTTTTT	CASSSTRNTGELFF
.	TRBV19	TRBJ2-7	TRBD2	TGTGCCAGTAGCCCGGAGGTAGCGGGACCGCCTAGCTCCTACGAGCAGTACTTC	CASSPEVAGPPSSYEQYF
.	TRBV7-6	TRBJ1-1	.	TGTGCCAGCAGCGCAGGGCACGCTGAAGCTTTCTTT	CASSAGHAEAFF
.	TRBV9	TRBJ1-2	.	TGTGCCAGCAGCTTTAGTCTAGGGGGGGATCGCTACACCTTC	CASSFSLGGDRYTF
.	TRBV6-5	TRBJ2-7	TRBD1	TGTGCCAGCAGACTGCTCTCGACAGGGCCCTACGAGCAGTACTTC	CASRLLSTGPYEQYF
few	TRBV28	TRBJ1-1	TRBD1	TGTGCCAGCAGAACCGGGACAGCGAACACTGAAGCTTTCTTT	CASRTGTANTEAFF
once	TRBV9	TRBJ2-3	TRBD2	TGTGCCAGCAGCGTAGAGGCGGGAGCGGGTCTAGCCGATACGCAGTATTTT	CASSVEAGAGLADTQYF
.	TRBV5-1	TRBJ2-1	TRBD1	TGCGCCAGCAGCTCGGCGGGACAGGGCTACAATGAGCAGTTCTTC	CASSSAGQGYNEQFF
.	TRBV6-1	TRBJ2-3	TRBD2	TGTGCCAGCAGTGCCACTAGCGGGGGTTCTGTAGATACGCAGTATTTT	CASSATSGGSVDTQYF
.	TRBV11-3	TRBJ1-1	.	TGTGCCAGCAGCTTTAGTAACGCTGAAGCTTTCTTT	CASSFSNAEAFF
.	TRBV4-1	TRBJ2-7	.	TGCGCCAGCAGCCAAGGACTGTTCTACGAGCAGTACTTC	CASSQGLFYEQYF
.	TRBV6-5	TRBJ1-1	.	TGTGCCAGCAGAAGGACAGCGAACACTGAAGCTTTCTTT	CASRRTANTEAFF
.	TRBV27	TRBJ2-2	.	TGTGCCAGCAGTTTACTCCTGACCGGGGAGCTGTTTTTT	CASSLLLTGELFF
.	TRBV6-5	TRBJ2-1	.	TGTGCCAGCAGCCTCAGTGGGCCTCACAATGAGCAGTTCTTC	CASSLSGPHNEQFF
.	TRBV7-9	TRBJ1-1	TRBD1	TGTGCCAGCAGCAACAGGGGGCAGGATACTGAAGCTTTCTTT	CASSNRGQDTEAFF
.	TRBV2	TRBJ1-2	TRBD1	TGTGCCAGCAGTGAGACAGGGGTCGGCTATGGCTACACCTTC	CASSETGVGYGYTF
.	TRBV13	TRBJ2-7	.	TGTGCCAGCAGCTTTCGTGGGAGGACCTCCTTCGAGCAGTACTTC	CASSFRGRTSFEQYF
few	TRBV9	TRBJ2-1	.	TGTGCCAGCAGCCCTCGAGGGGGGGCTATCAACAATGAGCAGTTCTTC	CASSPRGGAINNEQFF
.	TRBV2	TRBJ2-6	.	TGTGCCACCTCGGCGGTCTCTGGGGCCAACGTCCTGACTTTC	CATSAVSGANVLTF
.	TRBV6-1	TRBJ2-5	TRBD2	TGTGCCAGCATTCTAGACTGGGGAGGGGAGACCCAGTACTTC	CASILDWGGETQYF